This is a list of T cell receptor beta chains from one sample in a study of Graves' ophthalmopathy and Graves' hyperthyroidism. TCRdb re-derived calls from the multiplex PCR reads in MiXCR, one entry per CDR3 protein. This table has approximately 640,000 distinct CDR3 sequences, about two fifths appearing once. The sequencing sample was made of peripheral blood. The receptors were sampled from an adult man with Graves' ophthalmopathy. Both conserved end residues are trimmed from each CDR3.

cdr3_length: 14
v_call: TRBV10-3
cdr3_aa: ASSPGTAAMNTEAF

cdr3_length: 13
v_call: TRBV10-3
cdr3_aa: AISESAAANTEAF

cdr3_length: 13
v_call: TRBV2
cdr3_aa: ASKGGRGPGKTQY

cdr3_length: 13
v_call: TRBV6-5
cdr3_aa: ASRFFRVHNSPLH

cdr3_length: 9
v_call: TRBV29-1
cdr3_aa: SLGSRNTIY

cdr3_length: 14
v_call: TRBV24-1
cdr3_aa: ATSDFRLGTKETQH

cdr3_length: 12
v_call: TRBV7-9
cdr3_aa: ASSQRQGVEKLF

cdr3_length: 13
v_call: TRBV6-1
cdr3_aa: ASNRLAGGMETQY

cdr3_length: 13
v_call: TRBV7-8
cdr3_aa: ASSLRSRYNSPLH

cdr3_length: 12
v_call: TRBV11-3
cdr3_aa: ASSLDLANSPLH

cdr3_length: 11
v_call: TRBV7-9
cdr3_aa: ASSLMGEETQY

cdr3_length: 9
v_call: TRBV20-1
cdr3_aa: SGADQETQY

cdr3_length: 13
v_call: TRBV12-5
cdr3_aa: ASGFPGQGTHEQY

cdr3_length: 12
v_call: TRBV19
cdr3_aa: ASSPREGANVLT

cdr3_length: 12
v_call: TRBV27
cdr3_aa: ASSLSRLNQPQH

cdr3_length: 12
v_call: TRBV4-1
cdr3_aa: ASSQDRQIYEQY

cdr3_length: 13
v_call: TRBV9
cdr3_aa: ASSLSKTGGNTIY

cdr3_length: 14
v_call: TRBV7-9
cdr3_aa: ASMPGKGPRASEQY

cdr3_length: 12
v_call: TRBV11-2
cdr3_aa: ASSVDGTWGDQY

cdr3_length: 15
v_call: TRBV10-3
cdr3_aa: AISESSFRRGMETQY

cdr3_length: 11
v_call: TRBV19
cdr3_aa: AAKTGESSPLH

cdr3_length: 11
v_call: TRBV19
cdr3_aa: ASREGGTGELF

cdr3_length: 12
v_call: TRBV7-9
cdr3_aa: ASSHRDRNYGYT

cdr3_length: 12
v_call: TRBV7-6
cdr3_aa: ASSSRGVNEKLF

cdr3_length: 15
v_call: TRBV20-1
cdr3_aa: SASRDSTGDSSYEQY

cdr3_length: 12
v_call: TRBV4-1
cdr3_aa: ASSQGSGMEELF

cdr3_length: 12
v_call: TRBV6-5
cdr3_aa: ASSYRDRSYEQY

cdr3_length: 12
v_call: TRBV5-1
cdr3_aa: ASSRGPSGEKLF

cdr3_length: 13
v_call: TRBV11-3
cdr3_aa: ASSQESEGAHGYT

cdr3_length: 14
v_call: TRBV5-1
cdr3_aa: ASSLLAGDVSYEQY

cdr3_length: 13
v_call: TRBV19
cdr3_aa: ASSPVVGSNGELF

cdr3_length: 12
v_call: TRBV25-1
cdr3_aa: ASSASGPNEKLF

cdr3_length: 12
v_call: TRBV19
cdr3_aa: ASSAGRQQETQH

cdr3_length: 14
v_call: TRBV5-1
cdr3_aa: ASSLGGIRANEKLF

cdr3_length: 12
v_call: TRBV27
cdr3_aa: ASRGNAGANVLT

cdr3_length: 13
v_call: TRBV6-5
cdr3_aa: ASSYPQRRNQPQH

cdr3_length: 13
v_call: TRBV2
cdr3_aa: ASRRGSELPGELF

cdr3_length: 11
v_call: TRBV10-3
cdr3_aa: AISKAGEETQH

cdr3_length: 13
v_call: TRBV9
cdr3_aa: ASSVGGQGIEKLF

cdr3_length: 14
v_call: TRBV7-2
cdr3_aa: ASSSTGTGGAETQY

cdr3_length: 13
v_call: TRBV19
cdr3_aa: ASGDWTGTKRGYT

cdr3_length: 15
v_call: TRBV5-8
cdr3_aa: ASSKTGGPVLGYGYT

cdr3_length: 13
v_call: TRBV7-9
cdr3_aa: ASSPGTAAGEKLF

cdr3_length: 14
v_call: TRBV20-1
cdr3_aa: SAIPRLAGPNEKLF

cdr3_length: 11
v_call: TRBV20-1
cdr3_aa: SAPRPGVYEQY

cdr3_length: 13
v_call: TRBV5-1
cdr3_aa: ASSFGETNTGELF

cdr3_length: 12
v_call: TRBV7-8
cdr3_aa: ASSLSLDGTPLH

cdr3_length: 11
v_call: TRBV7-7
cdr3_aa: ASSFSENTEAF

cdr3_length: 12
v_call: TRBV25-1
cdr3_aa: ASSQGREHRTQY

cdr3_length: 13
v_call: TRBV4-1
cdr3_aa: ASSPSGGQVETQY

cdr3_length: 9
v_call: TRBV19
cdr3_aa: ASRQTEEQY

cdr3_length: 12
v_call: TRBV5-1
cdr3_aa: ASSLRPETGELF

cdr3_length: 11
v_call: TRBV20-1
cdr3_aa: SASHGGGEKLF

cdr3_length: 12
v_call: TRBV10-3
cdr3_aa: AIRPDRDFYEQY

cdr3_length: 13
v_call: TRBV7-8
cdr3_aa: ASSLARTDNSPLH

cdr3_length: 14
v_call: TRBV10-2
cdr3_aa: ASSNTPRSRNTEAF

cdr3_length: 19
v_call: TRBV7-8
cdr3_aa: ASSFYICSAGTGDSSYEQY

cdr3_length: 13
v_call: TRBV4-1
cdr3_aa: ASSQDTGRTYGYT

cdr3_length: 14
v_call: TRBV4-1
cdr3_aa: ASSQGSIGANYGYT

cdr3_length: 14
v_call: TRBV7-2
cdr3_aa: ASSLQSPFSNQPQH